The clone carrying this T cell receptor (beta chain) was seen a few times. The data stem from a study of glioma-infiltrating T cells. The germline V gene has CDR1 SGHTA and CDR2 FQGNSA. This CDR3 spans 16 amino acids. Trimming removed 5 bases from V and 1 base from J, with 16 bases in between. The iRepertoire nested amplicon-rescue multiplex PCR amplified TCR alpha and beta CDR3s from RNA. Input was roughly 85-400 ng of tissue mRNA or PBMC total RNA. Using its own MiXCR run on the multiplex PCR reads, TCRdb lists one record per CDR3 protein. The sample lists roughly 130,000 distinct CDR3 sequences, under 30% occurring once.

Specimen: glioma tissue, nonneoplastic brain tissue, or PBMCs (not recorded which). The receptor's source is a human donor with low-grade glioma or glioblastoma, undergoing nonglioma brain surgery, or in good health (not recorded which). The V and J genes are TRBV7-2 and TRBJ2-3; no firm D call. CDR3 region: CASSPRPNMGTDTQYF. CDR3 coding DNA: TGTGCCAGCAGCCCTCGCCCCAACATGGGCACAGATACGCAGTATTTT.